This TCR beta chain was recovered during a study of T cell responses to AZD1222 COVID-19 vaccine. Study-level results: Recipients of AZD1222 seropositive at baseline numbered only 5 or 6. Compared with day 0, the breadth and depth of the Spike-specific TCR repertoire rose significantly after two doses of AZD1222. Donors, mostly white British, included more females; clonal diversity was possibly underestimated. The repertoires were collected only after the peak T cell response.

The CDR3 sequence is 15 residues long. The trim removed 2 bases at V and 4 bases at J, leaving 7 bases unmatched. Germline V gives CDR1 MNHEY, CDR2 SVGAGI. In regard to this clone: Its antigen is unidentified.

Sequencing used immunoSEQ multiplex PCR; TCRdb keeps in-frame clones, though not all of them. The table lists about 150,000 clones, about nine tenths of them singletons, with around 3% in the top ten. The sequencing here drew on peripheral blood, taken on day 0 of AZD1222 vaccination. The sequence was obtained from an adult in good health. The V gene is TRBV6-5, the J gene TRBJ2-7, with TRBD1 identical over 8 bases. The CDR3 loop reads CASSYGTGGVYEQYF. The CDR3 DNA follows: TGTGCCAGCAGTTACGGTACAGGGGGTGTTTACGAGCAGTACTTC.